Listed here are 5 T cell receptor beta chains from one sample, sequenced in a study of cytomegalovirus exposure and HLA in healthy donors. The PCR ran on 60 Vbeta and 13 Jbeta primers. The data were produced by immunoSEQ multiplex PCR, yet TCRdb's version contains in-frame clones alone and is incomplete. The sample carries some 140,000 clones, about 77% recorded once. The source material was PBMCs. The receptors derive from a man aged 45-60 years in good health and CMV-seronegative.

The chain employs TRBV18 and TRBJ2-7; D remains ambiguous. Trimming pared 4 bases from V and 4 bases from J, leaving 11 bases between. CDR1 is KGHSH, CDR2 LQKENI, per germline. The CDR3 length is 13 residues. CDR3 sequence reads: CASSRSFEYEQYF. The CDR3 DNA follows: TGTGCCAGCTCACGGTCCTTCGAGTACGAGCAGTACTTC.

V and J are TRBV9 and TRBJ1-4; TRBD1 agrees at 8 bases. Germline CDR1 is SGDLS and CDR2 is YYNGEE. The CDR3 loop spans 15 amino acids. J lost 8 bases, V lost 1 base, and 7 bases had no gene match. This CDR3 reads CASSVTTGVREKLFF. Written as DNA, the CDR3 is TGTGCCAGCAGCGTAACGACAGGGGTTCGAGAAAAACTGTTTTTT.

This clone has just a few counts. This rearrangement joins TRBV27 to TRBJ2-3, with 7 nucleotides matching TRBD2. Germline CDR1 and CDR2: MNHEY and SMNVEV (reference sequence). The CDR3 loop spans 17 amino acids. V dropped 5 bases and J dropped 0; count of bases not matched to a gene: 11. The chain's CDR3 is CASSPIRTRDSTDTQYF. CDR3 in DNA: TGTGCCAGCAGTCCCATCCGGACTAGGGACAGCACAGATACGCAGTATTTT.

The V gene is TRBV5-1, the J gene TRBJ1-2, with 7 bases aligning to TRBD1. Trimming removed 3 bases from V and 5 bases from J; junction bases left unmatched: 13. The CDR3 covers 16 residues. Per the germline V gene, CDR1 is SGHRS and CDR2 is YFSETQ. CDR3 coding DNA: TGCGCCAGCAGCTCCCGAGGAGGGGGCGCAGGGTATGGCTACACCTTC. Residues: CASSSRGGGAGYGYTF. Complete variable domain (other parts from reference TRBV5-1 and TRBJ1-2): KAGVTQTPRYLIKTRGQQVTLSCSPISGHRSVSWYQQTPGQGLQFLFEYFSETQRNKGNFPGRFSGRQFSNSRSEMNVSTLELGDSALYLCASSSRGGGAGYGYTFGSGTRLTVV.

V and J are TRBV6-1 and TRBJ2-7, with D possibly matching TRBD1 (6 bases). The CDR3 runs 13 residues. Trimming cost V 5 bases and J 5 bases, with 13 bases left between them. The germline V gene has CDR1 MNHNS and CDR2 SASEGT. CDR3 DNA sequence: TGTGCCAGCAGTAATACAGGGAGCGACGAGCAGTACTTC. Translated, it gives CASSNTGSDEQYF.